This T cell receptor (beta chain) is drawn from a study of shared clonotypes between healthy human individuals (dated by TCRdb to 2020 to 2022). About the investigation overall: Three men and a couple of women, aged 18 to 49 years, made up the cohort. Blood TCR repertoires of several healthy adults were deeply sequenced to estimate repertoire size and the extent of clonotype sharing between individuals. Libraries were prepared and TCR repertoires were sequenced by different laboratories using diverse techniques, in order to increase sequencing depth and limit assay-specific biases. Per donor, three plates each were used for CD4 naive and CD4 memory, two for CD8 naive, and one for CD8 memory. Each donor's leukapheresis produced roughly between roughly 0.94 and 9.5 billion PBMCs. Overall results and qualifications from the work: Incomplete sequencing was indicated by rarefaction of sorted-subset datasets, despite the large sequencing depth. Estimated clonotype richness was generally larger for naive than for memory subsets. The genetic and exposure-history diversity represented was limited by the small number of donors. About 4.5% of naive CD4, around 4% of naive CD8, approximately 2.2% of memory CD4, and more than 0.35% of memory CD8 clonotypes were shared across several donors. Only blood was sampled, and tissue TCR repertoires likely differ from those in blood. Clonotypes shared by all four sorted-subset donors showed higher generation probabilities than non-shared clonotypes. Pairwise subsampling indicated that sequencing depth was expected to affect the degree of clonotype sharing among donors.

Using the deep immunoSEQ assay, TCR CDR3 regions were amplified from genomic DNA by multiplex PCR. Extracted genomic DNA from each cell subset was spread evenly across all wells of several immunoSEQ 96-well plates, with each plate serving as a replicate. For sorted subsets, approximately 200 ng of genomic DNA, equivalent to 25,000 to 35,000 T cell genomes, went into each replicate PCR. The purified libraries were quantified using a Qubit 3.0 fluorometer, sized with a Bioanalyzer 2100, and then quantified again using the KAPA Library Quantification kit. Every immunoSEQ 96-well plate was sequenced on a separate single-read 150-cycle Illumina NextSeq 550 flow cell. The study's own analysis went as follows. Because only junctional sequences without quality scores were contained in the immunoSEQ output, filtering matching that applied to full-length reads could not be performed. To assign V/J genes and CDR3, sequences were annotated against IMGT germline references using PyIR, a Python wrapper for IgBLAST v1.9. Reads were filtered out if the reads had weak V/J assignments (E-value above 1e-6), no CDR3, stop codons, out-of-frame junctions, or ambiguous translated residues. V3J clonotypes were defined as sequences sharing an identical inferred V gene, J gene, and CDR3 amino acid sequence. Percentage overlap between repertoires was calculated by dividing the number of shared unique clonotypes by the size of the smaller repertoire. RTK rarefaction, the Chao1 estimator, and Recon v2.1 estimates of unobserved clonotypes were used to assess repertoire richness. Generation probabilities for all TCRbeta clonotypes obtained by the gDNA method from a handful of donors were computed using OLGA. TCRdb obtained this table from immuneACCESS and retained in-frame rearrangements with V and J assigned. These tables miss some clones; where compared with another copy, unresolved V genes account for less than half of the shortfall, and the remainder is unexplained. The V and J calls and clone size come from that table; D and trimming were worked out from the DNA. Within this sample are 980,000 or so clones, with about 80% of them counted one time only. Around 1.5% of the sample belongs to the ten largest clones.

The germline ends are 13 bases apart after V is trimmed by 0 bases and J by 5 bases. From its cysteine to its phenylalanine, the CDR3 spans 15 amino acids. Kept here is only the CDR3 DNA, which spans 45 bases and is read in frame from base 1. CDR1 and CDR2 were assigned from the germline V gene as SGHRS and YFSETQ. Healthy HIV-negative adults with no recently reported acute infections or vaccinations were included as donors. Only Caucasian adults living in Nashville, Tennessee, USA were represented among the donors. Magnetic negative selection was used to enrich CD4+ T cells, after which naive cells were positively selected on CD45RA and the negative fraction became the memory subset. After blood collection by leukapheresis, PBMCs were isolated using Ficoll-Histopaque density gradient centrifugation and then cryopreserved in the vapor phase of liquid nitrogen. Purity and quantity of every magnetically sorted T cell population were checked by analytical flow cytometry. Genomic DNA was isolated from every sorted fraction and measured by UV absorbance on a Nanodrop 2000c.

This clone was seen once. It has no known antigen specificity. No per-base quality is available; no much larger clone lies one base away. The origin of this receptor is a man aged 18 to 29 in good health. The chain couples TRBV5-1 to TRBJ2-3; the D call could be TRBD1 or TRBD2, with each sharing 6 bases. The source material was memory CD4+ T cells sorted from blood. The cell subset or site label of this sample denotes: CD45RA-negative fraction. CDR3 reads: CASSLDGGQIDTQYF. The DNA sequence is TGCGCCAGCAGCTTGGATGGGGGGCAGATAGATACGCAGTATTTT. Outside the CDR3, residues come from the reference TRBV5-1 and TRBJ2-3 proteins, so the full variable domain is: KAGVTQTPRYLIKTRGQQVTLSCSPISGHRSVSWYQQTPGQGLQFLFEYFSETQRNKGNFPGRFSGRQFSNSRSEMNVSTLELGDSALYLCASSLDGGQIDTQYFGPGTRLTVL.